Given below is one T cell receptor (beta chain) in context. RNA transcripts served as template for amplifying TCR beta CDR3 sequences. HTBI primers were employed in first-round RT-PCR, then a second-round multiplex PCR followed. Via MiXCR, TCRdb re-called the multiplex PCR reads, giving one row per CDR3 protein. The sample holds 1 million to 1.3 million distinct CDR3 sequences; about 35% are singletons and the top ten take around 10%. The data originate from a study of Graves' ophthalmopathy and Graves' hyperthyroidism. CDR1 is SGHTA, CDR2 FQGNSA, per germline. CDR3 length: 14 amino acids. V was trimmed by 5 bases and J by 3 bases, leaving 13 bases between them.

The V gene is TRBV7-2, the J gene TRBJ1-1, with a weak D call TRBD1 (6 bases). The TCR originated in an adult man with Graves' hyperthyroidism. Sequencing was carried out using peripheral blood or thyroid tissue (not recorded which). Here the CDR3 DNA reads TGTGCCAGCAGCAACAGACAGGCCTACACTGAAGCTTTCTTT. Residues: CASSNRQAYTEAFF.